The entry below gives a single TCR beta chain sequence along with its context. Control patients had untreated stable or active relapsing-remitting multiple sclerosis by revised McDonald criteria. It was negative isolation that provided the CD8+ and CD4+ T cells, whereas TEMRA cells were enriched by FACS. This CDR3 is built from 14 residues. Trimming removed 7 bases from V and 3 bases from J; junction bases left unmatched: 6. In germline, CDR1 is LNHDA, CDR2 SQIVND (reference sequence). This specimen comes from a study of CD8 T cells in Susac syndrome. With random hexamers, reverse transcription was performed on about 0.45 to 1 ug of RNA. The amplification used immunoSEQ multiplex PCR on TCR beta CDR3; it spanned 54 Vbeta and 13 Jbeta. TCRdb reanalysed the immunoSEQ multiplex PCR reads using MiXCR and keeps one entry per CDR3 protein. The table lists hundreds of thousands of distinct CDR3 sequences, just over 90% of them singletons, with around 0.07% in the top ten.

What was sequenced was CD4+ T cells from PBMCs. The chain combines TRBV19 with TRBJ2-3; TRBD2 aligns across 8 bases. The clonotype comes from a human donor with multiple sclerosis. The CDR3 loop is CASTTRLATDTQYF. The CDR3 DNA reads as TGTGCCAGTACTACTAGACTAGCGACAGATACGCAGTATTTT.